This paragraph covers one TCR beta chain sequence. Its antigen is not known. One junction end does not reproduce the germline sequence, and a read error may be involved. Alongside a J-beta primer mix, a sample-barcoded 5' primer served in a second PCR lasting roughly 7 to 11 cycles. MiXCR was run by TCRdb on the 5' RACE reads, yielding one entry per CDR3 protein. Among about 690,000 distinct CDR3 sequences listed, 35% to 50% were seen once. This specimen belongs to a study of blood T cells in healthy people across ages. Study-level results: Older age went with lower TCR beta diversity per million T cells, in a roughly linear way.

The CDR3 runs 15 residues. The V gene's germline CDR1 is ENHRY and CDR2 SYGVKD. This clonotype was sampled from a man older than 75 in good health. The chain recombines TRBV10-3 with TRBJ1-1; D remains ambiguous. Sequences were obtained from blood. CDR3 sequence: CAISKSHKKNTEAFF. The CDR3 DNA follows: TGTGCCATCAGTAAGTCTCACAAAAAAAACACTGAAGCTTTCTTT.